Below are 22 T cell receptor beta chains sequenced from a single sample in a study of blood T cell repertoires in COVID-19 (dated by TCRdb to 2020 to 2021). The library was made by the immunoSEQ multiplex PCR assay. Imported from immuneACCESS, the table was reduced by TCRdb to in-frame sequences with V and J called. These copies leave out some clones; in studies compared against another copy, an unresolved V gene accounts for under half, and the cause of the remainder is not known. For this sample the table gives about 150,000 clones, of which over 75% were detected only once. Of the sample, roughly 3% is held by the ten largest clones. Material for sequencing was peripheral blood. The receptor source for this set is a woman in her fifties or sixties with active COVID-19.

The CDR3 sequence: CASKSAGTSGWSSYNEQFF. The CDR3 nucleotides read TGTGCCAGTAAGTCAGCGGGGACTAGCGGGTGGAGCTCCTACAATGAGCAGTTCTTC. This sequence joins TRBV19 and TRBJ2-1; 12 nucleotides agree with TRBD2. This CDR3 is 19 amino acids long. V lost 7 bases, J lost 0 bases, and 13 bases stayed unmatched. CDR1 and CDR2 from the germline V gene are LNHDA and SQIVND (reference sequence). Full variable domain (rest looked up from reference TRBV19 and TRBJ2-1): DGGITQSPKYLFRKEGQNVTLSCEQNLNHDAMYWYRQDPGQGLRLIYYSQIVNDFQKGDIAEGYSVSREKKESFPLTVTSAQKNPTAFYLCASKSAGTSGWSSYNEQFFGPGTRLTVL.

In the case of this clone: Other DNA variants within this sample encode the same CDR3. The chain is built from TRBV5-8 and TRBJ2-1, with 14 positions matching TRBD2. Trimming removed 0 bases from V and 5 bases from J; junction bases left unmatched: 4. The germline V gene has CDR1 SGHTS and CDR2 YDEGEE. The CDR3 consists of 17 residues. The CDR3: CASSLGRLAGGDNEQFF. DNA of the CDR3: TGTGCCAGCAGCTTGGGAAGACTAGCGGGAGGGGACAATGAGCAGTTCTTC.

This clone was counted once. The chain links TRBV18 to TRBJ1-2, with D possibly being TRBD1 (5 bases). This CDR3 region has 12 residues. Per germline, CDR1 KGHSH and CDR2 LQKENI. V lost 6 bases and J lost 6, with 11 bases in between. Here the CDR3 DNA reads TGTGCCAGCTCGTTCGGGGGAGATGGCTACACCTTC. This gives the protein CASSFGGDGYTF.

V gene TRBV5-6 combines with J gene TRBJ1-6; 12 bases line up with TRBD1. The CDR3 extends over 16 amino acids. Looked up from germline, CDR1 is SGHDT and CDR2 is YYEEEE. With 3 bases clipped from V and 6 bases from J, the junction kept 4 bases outside the gene matches. The DNA for the CDR3 is TGTGCCAGCAGCTGGGACAGGGGGCGTAGTAATTCACCCCTCCACTTT. Translation gives CASSWDRGRSNSPLHF.

The chain links TRBV12-3 or TRBV12-4 to TRBJ1-2; no definite D call. V lost 3 bases, J lost 4 bases, and 9 bases lay in between. This CDR3 is 13 amino acids long. Here the CDR3 DNA reads TGTGCCAGCAGTTTCTCCAGATTCTATGGCTACACCTTC. It codes for CASSFSRFYGYTF.

V and J are TRBV2 and TRBJ2-7; TRBD2 matches at 14 bases. Unmatched junction bases numbered 5, after V lost 7 bases and J lost 3 bases. This CDR3 comprises 15 residues. CDR1 and CDR2 from the germline V gene are SNHLY and FYNNEI. CDR3 in amino acids: CASIAGTSGSYEQYF. The CDR3 DNA is TGTGCCAGCATCGCGGGGACTAGCGGGAGCTACGAGCAGTACTTC.

This chain links TRBV5-4 with TRBJ2-1, with D hard to call. The CDR3 is 13 amino acids. Germline CDR1 is SGHNT and CDR2 is YYREEE (reference sequence). Trimming cost V 0 bases and J 6 bases, with 7 bases left between them. The CDR3 coding sequence is TGTGCCAGCAGCTTGGAGAGTAGCAATGAGCAGTTCTTC. This sequence encodes CASSLESSNEQFF.

The chain uses TRBV11-2 and TRBJ2-1; 7 nucleotides align to TRBD2. The CDR3 sequence is 16 residues long. V trimming: 3 bases; J trimming: 9 bases; junction bases outside the gene matches: 14. Germline V CDR1 and CDR2: SGHAT, FQNNGV. CDR3 in amino acids: CASSFLREGPPIEQFF. The CDR3 DNA reads TGTGCCAGCAGCTTCTTGAGGGAGGGCCCCCCAATTGAGCAGTTCTTC.

V usage is TRBV5-1 and J usage is TRBJ2-7; D perhaps matches TRBD2 (7 bases). CDR1 and CDR2 (germline): SGHRS, YFSETQ. The CDR3 loop spans 17 amino acids. Trimming pared 3 bases from V and 2 bases from J, leaving 21 bases between. The DNA for the CDR3 is TGCGCCAGCAGCTGGGGGGGAACAGGGTTTGTGACCTACGAGCAGTACTTC. Its protein is CASSWGGTGFVTYEQYF.

This chain connects TRBV7-8 to TRBJ2-7, with D perhaps TRBD1 (6 bases). V lost 4 bases to trimming and J lost 5 bases, with 15 bases between them. The CDR3 runs to 14 residues. Germline CDR1 reads SGHVS; CDR2 reads FQNEAQ. CDR3 sequence reads: CASSSTTGSHEQYF. Here the CDR3 DNA reads TGTGCCAGCAGCTCCACCACAGGGAGCCACGAGCAGTACTTC.

The rearrangement uses TRBV2 and TRBJ1-3; D uncertain. There are 12 residues in the CDR3. From germline, CDR1 is SNHLY and CDR2 FYNNEI. Between the trimmed V and J ends, which lost 9 bases and 0 bases, there was a span of 6 bases. Here the CDR3 DNA reads TGTGCCAGGAAAGCCTCTGGAAACACCATATATTTT. It yields the protein CARKASGNTIYF.

The chain couples TRBV6-2 or TRBV6-3 to TRBJ2-1; a possible D gene is TRBD2 (6 bases). The CDR3 is made up of 12 amino acids. V lost 2 bases, J lost 13 bases, and 12 bases lay in between. Germline lookup yields CDR1 MNHEY and CDR2 SVGEGT. Written as DNA, the CDR3 is TGTGCCAGCAGTTACCTGGGAGGACGCCAGTTCTTC. It codes for CASSYLGGRQFF.

This chain uses TRBV6-5 with TRBJ2-3, with 10 nucleotides matching TRBD2. Losses at the gene ends were 8 bases for V and 5 bases for J; bases not matched to a gene: 7. The CDR3 has 14 residues. Germline lookup yields CDR1 MNHEY and CDR2 SVGAGI. CDR3 amino acids: CASQGASGRDTQYF. The CDR3 bases are TGTGCCAGCCAGGGGGCTAGCGGGAGAGATACGCAGTATTTT.

The chain employs TRBV6-5 and TRBJ2-7; TRBD2 matches 8 bases. Germline CDR1 MNHEY, CDR2 SVGAGI. J lost 2 bases, V lost 6 bases, and 6 bases had no gene match. The CDR3 has 14 amino acids. The CDR3 protein is CASRSLADAYEQYF. CDR3 DNA: TGTGCCAGCAGGTCACTAGCGGATGCCTACGAGCAGTACTTC.

The chain couples TRBV18 to TRBJ1-4; 10 positions match TRBD1. Germline V CDR1 and CDR2: KGHSH, LQKENI. V dropped 6 bases and J dropped 5; count of bases not matched to a gene: 3. This CDR3 region has 14 residues. The CDR3 loop is CASSQGQGNEKLFF. The CDR3 coding sequence is TGTGCCAGCTCCCAGGGACAGGGGAATGAAAAACTGTTTTTT.

V is TRBV19 and J is TRBJ1-5; a weak D match, TRBD1 (6 bases). This CDR3 comprises 16 residues. From germline, CDR1 is LNHDA and CDR2 SQIVND (reference sequence). V dropped 3 bases and J dropped 0 bases, with 12 bases sitting between them. The CDR3 coding sequence is TGTGCCAGTAGTATCGGGGGAGGGGGTAGCAATCAGCCCCAGCATTTT. Translating it yields CASSIGGGGSNQPQHF.

The chain employs TRBV18 and TRBJ2-1; D gene ambiguous. This CDR3 has 13 amino acids. CDR1 KGHSH and CDR2 LQKENI come from the germline V gene. V was pared by 3 bases and J by 7 bases, with 10 bases between. CDR3 protein: CASSPTTLNEQFF. In DNA form, the CDR3 reads TGTGCCAGCTCACCCACGACTCTAAATGAGCAGTTCTTC.

J is TRBJ1-5 and V is TRBV27; 7 bases align to TRBD1. Germline CDR1 is MNHEY and CDR2 is SMNVEV (reference sequence). V lost 5 bases, J lost 5 bases, and 9 bases stayed unmatched. This CDR3 comprises 15 residues. As DNA, the CDR3 is TGTGCCAGCAGTCCCGCGACAGGGTCCGATCAGCCCCAGCATTTT. Protein: CASSPATGSDQPQHF.

This chain uses TRBV3-1 (or the pseudogene TRBV3-2) with TRBJ2-7; possibly TRBD1 for D (6 bases). V was pared by 4 bases and J by 4 bases, with 14 bases between. CDR3 length: 14 residues. CDR1 is LGHDT and CDR2 is YNNKEL in the germline V gene (reference sequence). CDR3 nucleotides: TGTGCCAGCAGCCCTGGAAGGACAGCTTACGAGCAGTACTTC. Translating it yields CASSPGRTAYEQYF.

The chain has TRBV5-1 and TRBJ2-3; D perhaps matches TRBD2 (6 bases). The CDR3 is 14 residues long. Trimming took off 3 bases at V and 6 bases at J, with 14 bases between the two ends. Germline lookup yields CDR1 SGHRS and CDR2 YFSETQ. DNA for the CDR3: TGCGCCAGCAGCTCATCCTCGGGGGTGGATACGCAGTATTTT. Protein product: CASSSSSGVDTQYF.

The rearrangement links TRBV5-1 to TRBJ2-4; weak D call: TRBD1 (6 bases). The ends were cut back, 0 bases at V and 9 bases at J, with 13 bases in the middle. This CDR3 comprises 14 residues. Germline values: CDR1 SGHRS, CDR2 YFSETQ. The CDR3 sequence is CASSLGTEMGIQYF. The CDR3 DNA reads TGCGCCAGCAGCTTGGGGACAGAGATGGGCATTCAGTACTTC.

This clone came up once. This sequence joins TRBV28 and TRBJ1-1; D not certain. V lost 5 bases, J lost 0 bases, and 10 bases lay in between. The length of the CDR3 is 14 residues. Germline V lookup: CDR1 MDHEN, CDR2 SYDVKM. The CDR3 DNA is TGTGCCAGCAGTCGCGCAGACTTGAACACTGAAGCTTTCTTT. Amino acids: CASSRADLNTEAFF.